The entry that follows covers one T cell receptor beta chain sequence. Its cognate antigen is unknown. For sex, age, current smoking status and body mass index, every depressed patient had a pairwise-matched non-depressed control. All participants were of European descent. Excluded: major illness, comorbidity, regular medication, drug use, over 100 g alcohol weekly. The record originates from a study of untreated major depressive disorder. The study's findings and limits: CD4+ T cells from depressed patients used TRBV05-01 (Vbeta 5.1) more often than controls.

Some clones are missing from TCRdb's copy, which holds only in-frame ones; the method was immunoSEQ multiplex PCR. The sample lists about 20,000 clones; about 87% were seen once. CDR3 length: 16 residues. Losses at the gene ends were 4 bases for V and 2 bases for J; bases not matched to a gene: 6. Germline V lookup: CDR1 ENHRY, CDR2 SYGVKD. The sample taken for sequencing was CD4+ T cells from PBMCs. The chain couples TRBV10-3 to TRBJ2-2; 8 positions agree with TRBD1. This clonotype was obtained from a woman under 40 in good health. The CDR3 here is CAISVSTGENTGELFF. DNA of the CDR3: TGTGCCATCAGTGTATCGACAGGGGAAAACACCGGGGAGCTGTTTTTT.